The 12 T cell receptor beta chains below come from one sample, sequenced in a study of regulatory T cells in long-lasting Graves disease. Libraries of TCR beta came from iRepertoire HTBI primers plus Arm-PCR of CDR3 regions. TCRdb itself ran the multiplex PCR reads through MiXCR, one entry per CDR3 protein. In the table there are approximately 440,000 distinct CDR3 sequences, 16% of which are singletons. Time point: newly diagnosed GD, antithyroid drugs for less than 3 months. Isolated PBMC RNA provided the starting material for the TCR library. These data are also associated with another study on T cells in Graves' hyperthyroidism and ophthalmopathy.

This specimen consisted of peripheral blood mononuclear cells (PBMCs), obtained at new diagnosis, from a patient treated with antithyroid drugs. The receptor source for this set is a man aged 35 to 55 with Graves disease.

V usage is TRBV5-1 and J usage is TRBJ2-7, with TRBD2 matching 11 bases. The CDR3 is 15 amino acids. CDR1 is SGHRS, CDR2 YFSETQ, per germline. V trimming: 2 bases; J trimming: 5 bases; junction bases outside the gene matches: 6. CDR3: CASSLTTSGSNEQYF. CDR3 DNA sequence: TGCGCCAGCAGCTTAACAACTAGCGGGAGCAACGAGCAGTACTTC.

This clonotype was counted ten times or more. The chain joins TRBV7-9 to TRBJ2-5; tentatively, D is TRBD1 (5 bases). Per germline, CDR1 SEHNR and CDR2 FQNEAQ (reference sequence). This CDR3 contains 14 residues. The V end lost 1 base, the J end lost 4 bases, and 10 bases lay between the germline ends. Here the CDR3 DNA reads TGTGCCAGCAGCTTAGATACAGGTCGAGAGACCCAGTACTTC. It is translated as CASSLDTGRETQYF.

This clonotype was counted ten times or more. V gene TRBV20-1 combines with J gene TRBJ2-1; either TRBD1 or TRBD2 may supply D (6 bases each). This CDR3 region has 16 residues. Trimming cost V 3 bases and J 5 bases, with 20 bases left between them. Germline V CDR1 and CDR2: DFQATT, SNEGSKA (reference sequence). CDR3: CSASATTGLPDNEQFF. CDR3 nucleotide sequence: TGCAGTGCTAGCGCCACGACAGGACTACCCGACAATGAGCAGTTCTTC.

On this clonotype itself: An end of the junction differs from the germline gene, which may be a read error. The CDR3 protein is CASSPTGDEPFF. The CDR3, as DNA: TGTGCCAGCAGCCCAACGGGGGATGAGCCGTTCTTC. The chain employs TRBV7-9 and TRBJ2-1, with D possibly being TRBD2 (6 bases). CDR3 size: 12 residues. Germline CDR1 is SEHNR and CDR2 is FQNEAQ (reference sequence).

A few counts support this clonotype. The chain couples TRBV10-3 to TRBJ1-1; unclear D gene. The CDR3 spans 12 residues. Trimming removed 2 bases from V and 5 bases from J, with 6 bases in between. CDR1 is ENHRY and CDR2 is SYGVKD in the germline V gene. CDR3 sequence (DNA): TGTGCCATCAGTGAGGGCAGGACTGAAGCTTTCTTT. It encodes CAISEGRTEAFF.

Comment on this clonotype: One base away lies a much larger clone, so this may be a sequencing read error. The V call is TRBV27, the J call TRBJ2-5; D tentatively fits TRBD1 or TRBD2 (5 bases each). V lost 5 bases to trimming and J lost 4 bases, with 14 bases between them. Germline CDR1 reads MNHEY; CDR2 reads SMNVEV (reference sequence). The CDR3 consists of 14 residues. Written as DNA, the CDR3 is TGTGCCAGCAGTGCCAGGGAGTTTCTAGAGACCCAGTACTTC. It codes for CASSAREFLETQYF.

This clonotype was seen ten or more times. This sequence joins TRBV28 and TRBJ1-4, with 7 positions matching TRBD1. The germline V gene has CDR1 MDHEN and CDR2 SYDVKM. J lost 8 bases, V lost 2 bases, and 5 bases had no gene match. The CDR3 is made up of 14 amino acids. In DNA form, the CDR3 reads TGTGCCAGCAGTTTAACAGGGGTTCGGGAAAAACTGTTTTTT. Translated, it gives CASSLTGVREKLFF.

The table lists this clonotype with a few counts. This chain joins TRBV12-5 and TRBJ1-3; tentative D call: TRBD1 (6 bases). The germline gives CDR1 LGHNT, CDR2 FRNRAP. The length of the CDR3 is 18 residues. V was trimmed by 0 bases and J by 0 bases, leaving 15 bases between them. CDR3 in amino acids: CASGLVLGGGFSGNTIYF. The CDR3 bases are TGTGCTAGTGGTTTGGTACTAGGAGGGGGATTCTCTGGAAACACCATATATTTT. Complete variable domain (other parts from reference TRBV12-5 and TRBJ1-3): DARVTQTPRHKVTEMGQEVTMRCQPILGHNTVFWYRQTMMQGLELLAYFRNRAPLDDSGMPKDRFSAEMPDATLATLKIQPSEPRDSAVYFCASGLVLGGGFSGNTIYFGEGSWLTVV.

This chain links TRBV27 with TRBJ1-1; perhaps TRBD1 as D (5 bases). CDR3 length equals 16 residues. V lost 3 bases, J lost 2 bases, and 16 bases lay in between. In germline, CDR1 is MNHEY, CDR2 SMNVEV (reference sequence). The CDR3 DNA reads as TGTGCCAGCAGTTTTCTTTCGCAGGGCTTAAACACTGAAGCTTTCTTT. Its translation: CASSFLSQGLNTEAFF.

This clonotype was counted ten times or more. V is TRBV24-1 and J is TRBJ2-1, with TRBD1 matching 8 bases. V trimming: 3 bases; J trimming: 14 bases; junction bases outside the gene matches: 17. The CDR3 is 16 amino acids. Germline CDR1 and CDR2: KGHDR and SFDVKD. CDR3 bases: TGTGCCACCAGTGATCCTCGAGGGGGCAGGGGGCGAATAAAGTTCTTC. This gives the protein CATSDPRGGRGRIKFF.

The count of this clonotype is one. The chain links TRBV6-1 to TRBJ2-7, with D perhaps given as TRBD1 or TRBD2 (5 bases each). Trimming took off 4 bases at V and 2 bases at J, with 12 bases between the two ends. CDR1 is MNHNS, CDR2 SASEGT, per germline. The CDR3 spans 14 residues. CDR3 in DNA: TGTGCCAGCAGTGGGCCGGGACCTGCCTACGAGCAGTACTTC. Translated, it gives CASSGPGPAYEQYF.

This clonotype was counted ten times or more. The CDR3 is CAIRTSVSTDTQYF. The CDR3, as DNA: TGTGCCATCAGGACTAGCGTGAGCACAGATACGCAGTATTTT. The chain links TRBV10-3 to TRBJ2-3, with 8 bases lining up with TRBD2. The CDR3 runs 14 residues. After removal of 6 bases from V and 0 bases from J, the junction contained 2 bases not matched to a gene. CDR1 is ENHRY and CDR2 is SYGVKD in the germline V gene.